This TCR beta chain was documented in a study of radiation and T cells in renal cell carcinoma. Germline trimming cut 4 bases from V and 12 bases from J; bases unmatched to any gene: 12. The CDR3 loop spans 14 amino acids. Germline-derived CDR1 and CDR2 are MNHEY and SMNVEV (reference sequence). Described time point: blood 4 weeks post-SBRT, at nephrectomy. Specified treatment: 15 Gy SBRT to primary tumor, nephrectomy 4 weeks later. Blood was sampled at baseline, 2 weeks and 4 weeks after SBRT. Findings of the study overall: Top tumor clonotypes rose in blood 2 weeks post-radiation, then contracted. No pretreatment tumor biopsies were available for baseline clonotypes.

The data were produced by immunoSEQ multiplex PCR, yet TCRdb's version contains in-frame clones alone and is incomplete. Of roughly 160,000 clones listed, about 88% are singletons. In the case of this clone: Antigen specificity is unknown.

The receptor comes from a woman aged 45-60 years with renal cell carcinoma. J is TRBJ2-4 and V is TRBV27, with 7 bases identical to TRBD1. The sequencing used blood, collected from a patient whose treatment included radiotherapy and nephrectomy. DNA for the CDR3: TGTGCCAGCAGTTATCGGGACAGACAAAGTTATCAGTACTTC. This gives the protein CASSYRDRQSYQYF.